The entry that follows covers one TCR beta chain sequence. This entry belongs to a study of blood T cell repertoires in COVID-19. Method: immunoSEQ multiplex PCR; TCRdb's copy keeps in-frame clones and lacks some. The sample yields about 160,000 clones, around 80% seen once. The receptor was derived from a woman aged 45-65 years who had recovered from COVID-19. Input material: PBMCs or T cells enriched from blood (not recorded which).

The CDR3: CASSPGPDYEQYF. The CDR3 coding sequence is TGTGCCAGCTCACCGGGGCCTGACTACGAGCAGTACTTC. This sequence joins TRBV18 and TRBJ2-7; D may be TRBD1 (5 bases). Deletions cut 3 bases from V and 3 bases from J, with 9 bases between. CDR3 size: 13 residues. CDR1 and CDR2 (germline): KGHSH, LQKENI.